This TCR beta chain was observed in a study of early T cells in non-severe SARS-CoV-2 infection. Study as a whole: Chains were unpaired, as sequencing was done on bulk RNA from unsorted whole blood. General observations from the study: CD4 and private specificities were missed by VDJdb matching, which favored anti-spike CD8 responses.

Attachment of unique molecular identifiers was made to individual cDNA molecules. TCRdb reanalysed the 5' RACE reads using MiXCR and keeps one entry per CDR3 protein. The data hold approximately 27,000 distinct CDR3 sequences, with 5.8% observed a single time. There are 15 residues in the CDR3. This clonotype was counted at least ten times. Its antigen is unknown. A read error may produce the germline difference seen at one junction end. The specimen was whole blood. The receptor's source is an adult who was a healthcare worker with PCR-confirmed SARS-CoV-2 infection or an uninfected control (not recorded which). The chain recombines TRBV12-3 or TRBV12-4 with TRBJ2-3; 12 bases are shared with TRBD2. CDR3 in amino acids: CASSLAGGRSDTQYF. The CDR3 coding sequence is TGTGCCAGCAGTCTAGCGGGGGGGCGGTCGGATACGCAGTATTTT.